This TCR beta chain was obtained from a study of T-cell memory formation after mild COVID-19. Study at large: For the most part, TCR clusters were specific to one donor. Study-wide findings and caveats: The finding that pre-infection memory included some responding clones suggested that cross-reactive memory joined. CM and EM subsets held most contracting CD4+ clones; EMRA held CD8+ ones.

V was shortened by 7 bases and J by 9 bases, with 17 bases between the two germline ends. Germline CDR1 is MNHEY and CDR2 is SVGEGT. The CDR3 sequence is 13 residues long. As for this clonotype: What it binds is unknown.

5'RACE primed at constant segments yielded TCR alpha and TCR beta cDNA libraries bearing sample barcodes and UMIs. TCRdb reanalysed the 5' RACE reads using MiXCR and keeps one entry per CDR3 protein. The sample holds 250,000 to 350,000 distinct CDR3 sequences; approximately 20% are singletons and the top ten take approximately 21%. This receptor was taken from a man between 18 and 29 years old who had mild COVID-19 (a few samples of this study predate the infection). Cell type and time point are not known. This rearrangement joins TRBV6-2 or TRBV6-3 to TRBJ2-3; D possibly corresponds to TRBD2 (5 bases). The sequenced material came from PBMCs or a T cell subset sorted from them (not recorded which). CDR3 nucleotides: TGTGCCAGCACCTCAAGGACTCGGGGAACGCAGTATTTT. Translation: CASTSRTRGTQYF.